The 20 T cell receptor beta chains below all came from one sample that was sequenced in a study of control samples from healthy donors and cancer patients. Some clones are missing from TCRdb's copy, which holds only in-frame ones; the method was immunoSEQ multiplex PCR. This sample has some 70,000 clones, with roughly 80% found just once. The sequencing input was PBMCs. These receptors were taken from a woman in her forties or fifties with lung cancer.

The chain carries TRBV29-1 and TRBJ1-1; no clear D gene. CDR1 is SQVTM, CDR2 ANQGSEA, per germline. The CDR3 runs 11 residues. Trimming left V 4 bases short and J 3 bases short, with 6 bases between. The CDR3 DNA reads as TGCAGCGTTGTAGGTGACACTGAAGCTTTCTTT. Amino acids: CSVVGDTEAFF.

This rearrangement joins TRBV11-1 to TRBJ1-1; D may be TRBD1 (5 bases). This CDR3 contains 15 residues. Per germline, CDR1 SGHAT and CDR2 FQDESV (reference sequence). V lost 9 bases, J lost 0 bases, and 17 bases lay in between. CDR3 sequence reads: CARTQAVPMNTEAFF. The CDR3 region has the DNA TGTGCCAGAACACAGGCGGTTCCCATGAACACTGAAGCTTTCTTT.

In DNA form, the CDR3 reads TGTGCCAGCAGTGAATACTGGCGTCAGCCCCAGCATTTT. Protein product: CASSEYWRQPQHF. This chain links TRBV6-1 with TRBJ1-5; D call uncertain. This CDR3 spans 13 amino acids. Looked up from germline, CDR1 is MNHNS and CDR2 is SASEGT. The V end lost 2 bases, the J end lost 6 bases, and 8 bases lay between the germline ends.

The J gene is TRBJ2-1, the V gene TRBV6-5; the match to TRBD1 covers 8 bases. Germline CDR1 and CDR2: MNHEY and SVGAGI. The V gene end was trimmed by 8 bases and the J gene end by 2 bases; junction bases not matched to a gene: 8. This CDR3 spans 15 amino acids. The CDR3 loop reads CASGLTGVAYNEQFF. The CDR3 region has the DNA TGTGCCAGCGGCCTGACAGGGGTTGCCTACAATGAGCAGTTCTTC.

This clone was observed a few times. The V call is TRBV9, the J call TRBJ2-2, with 12 positions matching TRBD2. Germline-derived CDR1 and CDR2 are SGDLS and YYNGEE. The V segment lost 10 bases and the J segment 7 bases; nucleotides outside the gene matches: 14. The CDR3 is 16 amino acids. The CDR3: CARGTLAGGGIGELFF. For the CDR3, the DNA is TGTGCCCGCGGGACACTAGCGGGGGGAGGTATCGGGGAGCTGTTTTTT.

The chain couples TRBV19 to TRBJ1-1, with unresolved D. Germline V gene data show CDR1 as LNHDA and CDR2 as SQIVND (reference sequence). This CDR3 region has 16 residues. Between the trimmed V and J ends, which lost 8 bases and 2 bases, there was a span of 21 bases. The CDR3 loop reads CASVVTKAELNTEAFF. CDR3 nucleotide sequence: TGTGCCAGTGTAGTGACGAAGGCAGAGCTAAACACTGAAGCTTTCTTT. The variable domain in full, with the rest retrieved from reference TRBV19 and TRBJ1-1, is DGGITQSPKYLFRKEGQNVTLSCEQNLNHDAMYWYRQDPGQGLRLIYYSQIVNDFQKGDIAEGYSVSREKKESFPLTVTSAQKNPTAFYLCASVVTKAELNTEAFFGQGTRLTVV.

This clone was observed a single time. The gene calls are TRBV11-2 and TRBJ2-4; 11 nucleotides align to TRBD2. This CDR3 is built from 18 residues. The germline CDR1 and CDR2 sequences are SGHAT and FQNNGV. Trimming removed 5 bases from V and 7 bases from J; junction bases left unmatched: 16. CDR3 DNA: TGTGCCAGCAGCCTACGGACTAGCGGGCCCCCTTGGAGGAACATTCAGTACTTC. Its protein product is CASSLRTSGPPWRNIQYF.

V is TRBV4-2 and J is TRBJ1-1; maybe TRBD1 (5 bases). The V and J ends lost 0 bases and 6 bases respectively, with 11 bases between them. The CDR3 is 14 residues long. The germline V gene encodes CDR1 LGHNA and CDR2 YNFKEQ. The CDR3 coding sequence is TGTGCCAGCAGCCAAGAGTGGGGGTCCCCTGAAGCTTTCTTT. It encodes CASSQEWGSPEAFF.

V and J are TRBV7-2 and TRBJ1-1; the match to TRBD1 covers 7 bases. CDR1 is SGHTA and CDR2 is FQGNSA in the germline V gene. V shed 2 bases and J 6 bases; nucleotides not matched to a gene: 6. The CDR3 length is 14 residues. The CDR3 DNA is TGTGCCAGCAGCTTAAACAGGGGTAACGCTGAAGCTTTCTTT. This encodes CASSLNRGNAEAFF.

The CDR3 sequence is CASSQDFRNSGNTIYF. The CDR3 nucleotides are TGCGCCAGCAGCCAAGATTTTAGGAACTCTGGAAACACCATATATTTT. The rearrangement uses TRBV4-3 and TRBJ1-3; D is unresolved. CDR1 is LGHNA and CDR2 is YSLEER in the germline V gene. This CDR3 has 16 residues. Trimming took off 0 bases at V and 0 bases at J, with 9 bases between the two ends.

The genes are TRBV10-1 and TRBJ2-1; TRBD1 agrees at 7 bases. The CDR3 spans 14 residues. V dropped 6 bases and J dropped 1; count of bases not matched to a gene: 3. The germline CDR1 and CDR2 sequences are WNHNN and SYGVQD (reference sequence). The CDR3 spells CASREQGSYNEQFF. The CDR3 DNA reads as TGCGCCAGCAGGGAACAGGGGTCCTACAATGAGCAGTTCTTC.

The rearrangement links TRBV9 to TRBJ2-3; no definite D call. The CDR3 spans 15 residues. V gave up 1 base and J gave up 1 base, with 10 bases separating them. Germline V gene sequence: CDR1 SGDLS, CDR2 YYNGEE. The CDR3 coding sequence is TGTGCCAGCAGCGTAATCTCCGGAGGCACAGATACGCAGTATTTT. It specifies CASSVISGGTDTQYF.

This clone was observed once. The rearrangement joins TRBV7-2 to TRBJ2-1; 7 nucleotides align to TRBD2. The CDR3 totals 14 residues. Looked up from germline, CDR1 is SGHTA and CDR2 is FQGNSA. V gave up 7 bases and J gave up 4 bases; unmatched junction bases: 7. CDR3 loop: CASKGAGPYNEQFF. Written as DNA, the CDR3 is TGTGCCAGCAAAGGAGCGGGGCCGTACAATGAGCAGTTCTTC.

This sequence joins TRBV3-1 (or the pseudogene TRBV3-2) and TRBJ1-1; TRBD1 matches at 10 bases. CDR1 is LGHDT, CDR2 YNNKEL, per germline (reference sequence). V gave up 6 bases and J gave up 5 bases; unmatched junction bases: 12. The CDR3 totals 16 residues. This CDR3 reads CASSRDRGLLGTEAFF. The CDR3, as DNA: TGTGCCAGCAGTCGGGACAGGGGATTGCTTGGGACTGAAGCTTTCTTT.

The chain recombines TRBV7-7 with TRBJ1-4, with D hard to call. Trimming took off 3 bases at V and 3 bases at J, with 5 bases between the two ends. Germline CDR1 and CDR2: SSHAT and FNYEAQ (reference sequence). CDR3 length: 13 amino acids. The CDR3 sequence: CASSFGPNEKLFF. The CDR3 nucleotides are TGTGCCAGCAGCTTTGGACCTAATGAAAAACTGTTTTTT. Together with reference TRBV7-7 and TRBJ1-4, the CDR3 gives the full variable domain: GAGVSQSPRYKVTKRGQDVTLRCDPISSHATLYWYQQALGQGPEFLTYFNYEAQPDKSGLPSDRFSAERPEGSISTLTIQRTEQRDSAMYRCASSFGPNEKLFFGSGTQLSVL.

This chain connects TRBV7-8 to TRBJ2-7; no reliable D call. The CDR3 has 16 residues. Deletions cut 3 bases from V and 2 bases from J, with 17 bases between. Germline V gene sequence: CDR1 SGHVS, CDR2 FQNEAQ. This CDR3 is CASSLVDSDPTYEQYF. The CDR3 DNA sequence: TGTGCCAGCAGCTTGGTGGATTCGGACCCCACCTACGAGCAGTACTTC.

This chain joins TRBV28 and TRBJ1-1; 8 nucleotides agree with TRBD1. V shed 7 bases and J 4 bases; nucleotides not matched to a gene: 5. The CDR3 runs to 13 residues. The germline V gene has CDR1 MDHEN and CDR2 SYDVKM. The CDR3 reads CASNLGQGTEAFF. The CDR3 DNA reads TGTGCCAGCAACCTCGGACAGGGCACTGAAGCTTTCTTT.

V gene TRBV7-9 combines with J gene TRBJ1-2, with 11 bases aligning to TRBD1. The germline gives CDR1 SEHNR, CDR2 FQNEAQ (reference sequence). The CDR3 sequence is 14 residues long. With V trimmed by 4 bases and J by 3 bases, 1 base remained unmatched. The CDR3 sequence is CASSSGQGDYGYTF. The CDR3 DNA reads TGTGCCAGCAGCTCGGGACAGGGGGACTATGGCTACACCTTC.

This rearrangement joins TRBV6-2 or TRBV6-3 to TRBJ1-4; 10 bases are a match to TRBD1. V lost 6 bases, J lost 6 bases, and 4 bases stayed unmatched. The CDR3 consists of 14 residues. Germline V gene lookup returns CDR1 MNHEY and CDR2 SVGEGT. The chain's CDR3 is CASSPTGGYEKLFF. The CDR3 bases are TGTGCCAGCAGCCCGACAGGGGGCTATGAAAAACTGTTTTTT.

The chain links TRBV15 to TRBJ1-5; D unresolved. The CDR3 is 16 amino acids. Germline CDR1 and CDR2: LNHNV and YYDKDF (reference sequence). V dropped 0 bases and J dropped 7 bases, with 16 bases sitting between them. The DNA of the CDR3 is TGTGCCACCAGCAGAGATCAGGTTGCTCGGTGGCAGCCCCAGCATTTT. This codes for CATSRDQVARWQPQHF.